This paragraph covers one TCR beta chain sequence. The germline gives CDR1 SQVTM, CDR2 ANQGSEA. There are 12 residues in the CDR3. V lost 6 bases and J lost 4, with 12 bases in between. The participants were between about 18 and 90 years old and came from 24 US areas. Libraries were prepared by immunoSEQ multiplex PCR; TCRdb keeps only in-frame clonotypes and omits some of them. The table shows a few hundred thousand clones, with 75% to 90% occurring only once. These data are taken from a study of blood T cell repertoires in COVID-19. Study-level information: Sources were T cells, B-cell-depleted T cells, or PBMCs; the material itself was cDNA or gDNA.

What was sequenced was PBMCs or T cells enriched from blood (not recorded which). This sequence originates from a man between 35 and 55 years old who had recovered from COVID-19. The V gene is TRBV29-1, the J gene TRBJ2-5; tentative D call: TRBD1 (6 bases). CDR3 DNA: TGCAGCGTCAGGGGATATGGAGAGACCCAGTACTTC. Its protein is CSVRGYGETQYF.